This TCR beta chain was captured in a study of cytomegalovirus exposure and HLA in healthy donors. PCR amplification relied on 60 Vbeta primers (plus 13 Jbeta primers). Produced via immunoSEQ multiplex PCR; TCRdb's table is partial and in-frame only. The data contain some 100,000 clones, more than 75% of them singletons. The CDR3 is 14 amino acids. Germline trimming cut 8 bases from V and 2 bases from J; bases unmatched to any gene: 7. Germline assignment: CDR1 MNHNS and CDR2 SASEGT. The sequencing input was PBMCs. The rearrangement joins TRBV6-1 to TRBJ1-2; 8 nucleotides match TRBD1. This clonotype was obtained from a woman in her forties or fifties in good health and CMV-seropositive. The CDR3 sequence is CASSWTGINYGYTF. CDR3 nucleotide sequence: TGTGCCAGCTCATGGACAGGGATAAACTATGGCTACACCTTC.